This T cell receptor (beta chain) was sequenced for a study of CD8 T cells in ankylosing spondylitis. Notes on the study in general: Seemingly characteristic of ankylosing spondylitis blood was a TCR beta motif consisting of roughly 8 highly homologous variants.

TCRdb analysed the 5' RACE reads with MiXCR anew, one entry per CDR3 protein. The sample lists some 840,000 distinct CDR3 sequences, approximately 10% occurring once. This clonotype was found a few times. What it binds is unknown. Looked up from germline, CDR1 is SGHKS and CDR2 is YYEKEE (reference sequence). V gave up 3 bases and J gave up 3 bases, with 12 bases separating them. The CDR3 totals 15 residues. The TCR originated in a male donor with ankylosing spondylitis. The chain couples TRBV5-5 to TRBJ2-2; TRBD1 might be the D (6 bases). The sequenced material came from blood, either unsorted or a sorted T cell fraction (not recorded which). The CDR3 DNA sequence: TGTGCCAGCAGCTCCGGACAGATAGACACCGGGGAGCTGTTTTTT. Amino acids: CASSSGQIDTGELFF.